This TCR beta chain stems from a study of cytomegalovirus exposure and HLA in healthy donors. The PCR contained 60 Vbeta and 13 Jbeta primers. The assay was immunoSEQ multiplex PCR, and TCRdb's table has in-frame clones only and misses some. The sample contains about 180,000 clones, approximately 80% of which appear only once. The sequence was collected from a man aged 18 to 29 in good health and CMV-seronegative. Sequenced: PBMCs.

The CDR3 DNA reads TGTGCCAGCAGTGAACGAAGGAGTTGGTGGACTGAAGCTTTCTTT. Amino acid sequence: CASSERRSWWTEAFF. V is TRBV2 and J is TRBJ1-1, with D unclear. The V and J ends lost 2 bases and 5 bases respectively, with 15 bases between them. This CDR3 is built from 15 residues. From germline, CDR1 is SNHLY and CDR2 FYNNEI.